The present T cell receptor beta chain was sequenced within a study of CD8+ T cells in alopecia areata. Treatment: oral pan-JAK inhibitor, 5-10 mg twice daily. From germline, CDR1 is MGHDK and CDR2 SYGVNS. Trimming removed 3 bases at V and 6 bases at J, with 8 bases between. This CDR3 has 13 residues. RNA, once extracted, was reverse transcribed into cDNA for use as the sequencing template. TCRdb keeps only in-frame clones here, not all; method: immunoSEQ multiplex PCR. The profile shows around 140,000 clones, around 50% of them singletons. The clonotype originates from a human donor with alopecia areata. Sequencing used CD8+ T cells sorted from blood, obtained at week 4, from a patient treated with tofacitinib. The chain combines TRBV25-1 with TRBJ2-2; no reliable D call. CDR3: CASSDGVPGELFF. CDR3 nucleotides: TGTGCCAGCAGTGATGGGGTTCCCGGGGAGCTGTTTTTT. Full variable domain (remainder filled in from reference TRBV25-1 and TRBJ2-2): EADIYQTPRYLVIGTGKKITLECSQTMGHDKMYWYQQDPGMELHLIHYSYGVNSTEKGDLSSESTVSRIRTEHFPLTLESARPSHTSQYLCASSDGVPGELFFGEGSRLTVL.